One and the same sample provided the 18 T cell receptor beta chains below, sequenced in a study of T cells in Graves' hyperthyroidism and ophthalmopathy. Template material for amplifying TCR beta CDR3 regions consisted of RNA transcripts. HTBI primers were the set used in a first-round RT-PCR of the TCR CDR3. TCRdb re-called the multiplex PCR reads with MiXCR, one entry per CDR3 protein. The sample lists around 540,000 distinct CDR3 sequences; roughly 15% were seen once. Sequenced material: blood. Source of these receptors: a woman in her 30s with Graves' ophthalmopathy.

This clonotype has more than one count but fewer than ten. The CDR3: CASSVASGSGTDTQYF. DNA for the CDR3: TGTGCCAGCAGCGTGGCTAGCGGGAGTGGCACAGATACGCAGTATTTT. This chain connects TRBV7-2 to TRBJ2-3, with TRBD2 matching 10 bases. V shed 5 bases, J shed 1 base, and the junction held 6 bases outside the gene matches. CDR3 length equals 16 residues. CDR1 and CDR2 from the germline V gene are SGHTA and FQGNSA.

This chain uses TRBV11-1 with TRBJ2-3; TRBD2 aligns across 9 bases. This CDR3 region has 15 residues. Losses at the gene ends were 5 bases for V and 11 bases for J; bases not matched to a gene: 14. Germline V gene data show CDR1 as SGHAT and CDR2 as FQDESV (reference sequence). CDR3 in DNA: TGTGCCAGCAGCCAAGACGCCCCTAGCGGGAATAAGCAGTATTTT. Its protein is CASSQDAPSGNKQYF.

This chain links TRBV25-1 with TRBJ2-3; no reliable D call. The V gene's germline CDR1 is MGHDK and CDR2 SYGVNS. V was cut by 3 bases and J by 5 bases, with 9 bases left in between. The CDR3 has 13 residues. CDR3 sequence (DNA): TGTGCCAGCAGTGACTCAGGTGGAGATACGCAGTATTTT. Translating gives CASSDSGGDTQYF. The variable domain in full, completed from reference TRBV25-1 and TRBJ2-3, reads EADIYQTPRYLVIGTGKKITLECSQTMGHDKMYWYQQDPGMELHLIHYSYGVNSTEKGDLSSESTVSRIRTEHFPLTLESARPSHTSQYLCASSDSGGDTQYFGPGTRLTVL.

As to this clonotype: A much larger clone lies one base from this, so it may be a read error. This sequence joins TRBV28 and TRBJ2-7; no reliable D call. Trimming pared 9 bases from V and 0 bases from J, leaving 15 bases between. The CDR3 runs 14 residues. Germline loops: CDR1 MDHEN, CDR2 SYDVKM. CDR3 coding DNA: TGTGCCAGGAGTACCAGACTGAGCTCCTACGAGCAGTACTTC. This sequence encodes CARSTRLSSYEQYF.

This clonotype has at least ten counts. The chain joins TRBV20-1 to TRBJ1-5; 10 nucleotides line up with TRBD1. Germline lookup yields CDR1 DFQATT and CDR2 SNEGSKA (reference sequence). Trimming cost V 5 bases and J 6 bases; bases outside gene matches: 7. This CDR3 comprises 14 residues. This CDR3 reads CSASLTGGLQPQHF. In DNA form, the CDR3 reads TGCAGTGCTTCTCTGACAGGGGGCCTTCAGCCCCAGCATTTT.

This clonotype was seen many times. This chain connects TRBV28 to TRBJ1-1; 9 nucleotides agree with TRBD1. CDR1 and CDR2 from the germline V gene are MDHEN and SYDVKM. V shed 3 bases and J 3 bases; nucleotides not matched to a gene: 5. This CDR3 is 15 amino acids long. The CDR3 region is CASSFGTGSDTEAFF. The CDR3 DNA sequence: TGTGCCAGCAGTTTCGGGACAGGGTCTGACACTGAAGCTTTCTTT.

This clonotype was recorded a few times. The chain is built from TRBV29-1 and TRBJ2-3; 14 positions match TRBD2. V was pared by 2 bases and J by 0 bases, with 7 bases of the junction left unmatched. Germline lookup yields CDR1 SQVTM and CDR2 ANQGSEA. The CDR3 extends over 18 amino acids. The CDR3 coding sequence is TGCAGCGTTGAAAAAAGGACTAGCGGGAGGCTAAGCACAGATACGCAGTATTTT. Amino acids: CSVEKRTSGRLSTDTQYF.

This clonotype was recorded many times. This chain connects TRBV7-2 to TRBJ2-7; the D gene is possibly TRBD1 (8 bases). Between the trimmed V and J ends, which lost 2 bases and 2 bases, there was a span of 13 bases. The CDR3 loop spans 15 amino acids. From germline, CDR1 is SGHTA and CDR2 FQGNSA. DNA of the CDR3: TGTGCCAGCAGCTTATGGACAGGGACTACCTACGAGCAGTACTTC. This encodes CASSLWTGTTYEQYF.

This clonotype has only a few counts. This rearrangement joins TRBV6-5 to TRBJ2-3, with 8 positions matching TRBD2. The germline gives CDR1 MNHEY, CDR2 SVGAGI. This CDR3 comprises 17 residues. The junction had 9 bases not matched to a gene; V was cut back by 0 bases and J by 4 bases. DNA of the CDR3: TGTGCCAGCAGTTACTCAAGCGGGGGCGAGTTGTCAGATACGCAGTATTTT. Protein product: CASSYSSGGELSDTQYF.

The rearrangement uses TRBV29-1 and TRBJ1-1; 12 bases map to TRBD1. Germline CDR1 reads SQVTM; CDR2 reads ANQGSEA. Trimming removed 5 bases from V and 4 bases from J; junction bases left unmatched: 8. CDR3 length equals 15 residues. The CDR3 nucleotides read TGCAGCGTTTCGGGGACAGGGGGCAGGGGCACTGAAGCTTTCTTT. Translating it yields CSVSGTGGRGTEAFF.

At least ten counts were recorded for this clonotype. The rearrangement joins TRBV5-8 to TRBJ2-1; perhaps TRBD2 as D (5 bases). V shed 4 bases and J shed 5 bases, with 16 bases lying between them. Germline V gene sequence: CDR1 SGHTS, CDR2 YDEGEE. This CDR3 has 15 residues. This CDR3 reads CASSPGGWRHNEQFF. The CDR3 nucleotides read TGTGCCAGCAGCCCGGGCGGATGGAGGCACAATGAGCAGTTCTTC. Filled out from reference TRBV5-8 and TRBJ2-1, the complete variable domain reads EAGVTQSPTHLIKTRGQQATLRCSPISGHTSVYWYQQALGLGLQFLLWYDEGEERNRGNFPPRFSGRQFPNYSSELNVNALELEDSALYLCASSPGGWRHNEQFFGPGTRLTVL.

At least ten counts were recorded for this clonotype. V usage is TRBV9 and J usage is TRBJ2-7; 10 bases fit TRBD2. Trimming at V came to 4 bases and at J to 7 bases, leaving 11 bases not matched to a gene. Germline lookup yields CDR1 SGDLS and CDR2 YYNGEE. The CDR3 loop spans 15 amino acids. The CDR3 DNA reads as TGTGCCAGCAGCCCCAGACTAGCGGGCCCCTGGGAGCAGTACTTC. Translation gives CASSPRLAGPWEQYF.

The chain combines TRBV28 with TRBJ1-1; no clear D. Looked up from germline, CDR1 is MDHEN and CDR2 is SYDVKM. V lost 6 bases and J lost 7, with 12 bases in between. This CDR3 spans 12 amino acids. CDR3 sequence: CASSLSKFEAFF. DNA of the CDR3: TGTGCCAGCAGCCTATCAAAATTTGAAGCTTTCTTT.

The V call is TRBV30, the J call TRBJ1-4; the D is unclear. CDR1 GTSNPN and CDR2 SVGIG come from the germline V gene (reference sequence). The ends were cut back, 4 bases at V and 5 bases at J, with 11 bases in the middle. This CDR3 is 13 amino acids long. This CDR3 reads CAWIPADNEKLFF. The CDR3 region has the DNA TGTGCCTGGATTCCGGCCGACAATGAAAAACTGTTTTTT.

The chain is built from TRBV7-9 and TRBJ1-2, with TRBD1 matching 8 bases. Germline trimming cut 5 bases from V and 4 bases from J; bases unmatched to any gene: 12. The germline CDR1 and CDR2 sequences are SEHNR and FQNEAQ (reference sequence). The CDR3 has 16 residues. The chain's CDR3 is CASSQDRTGRTYGYTF. The CDR3 nucleotides read TGTGCCAGCAGCCAAGACCGGACAGGGAGGACCTATGGCTACACCTTC.

This clonotype was counted at least ten times. The V call is TRBV18, the J call TRBJ2-1, with a possible D match to TRBD2 (5 bases). Germline CDR1 KGHSH, CDR2 LQKENI. This CDR3 comprises 15 residues. V shed 2 bases and J shed 0 bases, with 8 bases lying between them. CDR3 in DNA: TGTGCCAGCTCACCAAATCGGGGCTCCTACAATGAGCAGTTCTTC. Translating it yields CASSPNRGSYNEQFF.

This clonotype was recorded many times. The rearrangement joins TRBV7-8 to TRBJ2-1; D not resolved. The CDR3 runs to 15 residues. Trimming removed 5 bases at V and 4 bases at J, with 15 bases between. Germline loops: CDR1 SGHVS, CDR2 FQNEAQ. The CDR3 coding sequence is TGTGCCAGCAGCCCCCTTTCTGAGTCTTACAATGAGCAGTTCTTC. This gives the protein CASSPLSESYNEQFF.

As for this clonotype: Compared with germline, one end of the junction differs, possibly owing to a read error. The chain combines TRBV5-5 with TRBJ2-3, with TRBD2 matching over 8 bases. This CDR3 has 15 amino acids. Germline V gene data show CDR1 as SGHKS and CDR2 as YYEKEE (reference sequence). This chain's CDR3 is CASSHLTSGTDTQYF. CDR3 DNA: TGCGCCAGCAGCCACCTGACTAGCGGCACAGATACGCAGTATTTT. The whole variable domain, remainder taken from reference TRBV5-5 and TRBJ2-3, is DAGVTQSPTHLIKTRGQQVTLRCSPISGHKSVSWYQQVLGQGPQFIFQYYEKEERGRGNFPDRFSARQFPNYSSELNVNALLLGDSALYLCASSHLTSGTDTQYFGPGTRLTVL.